A selection of T cell receptor beta chains follows, all from one sample in a study of blood T cell repertoires in COVID-19. Assay: immunoSEQ multiplex PCR; the TCRdb copy retains only in-frame clones and omits some. The table records around 69,000 clones, 89% of them present only once. The sequencing input was peripheral blood. Receptor source: a woman aged 45-59 years with active COVID-19. The CDR3 runs from the conserved cysteine through the conserved F or W. The order of the fields is V gene, D gene, J gene, clone size, CDR3 protein, CDR3 DNA. A D gene is named only where the DNA matches it firmly. Not all rows give a size; the values are once, few, many and, for expanded clones, a class.

>TRBV28|NA|TRBJ1-2|NA
CASSRTDSYYGYTF
TGTGCCAGCAGTCGGACAGACAGTTACTATGGCTACACCTTC
>TRBV28|TRBD1|TRBJ2-2|NA
CASSFGTANTGELFF
TGTGCCAGCAGTTTTGGGACAGCGAACACCGGGGAGCTGTTTTTT
>TRBV28|TRBD2|TRBJ2-2|NA
CASSLLAGGIDGELFF
TGTGCCAGCAGTCTACTAGCGGGGGGGATTGACGGGGAGCTGTTTTTT
>TRBV9|NA|TRBJ2-1|few
CASSTGIARNEQFF
TGTGCCAGCAGCACAGGAATAGCTCGGAATGAGCAGTTCTTC
>TRBV5-5|NA|TRBJ1-5|NA
CASSLAAGVQPQHF
TGTGCCAGCAGCTTGGCGGCAGGGGTTCAGCCCCAGCATTTT
>TRBV16|TRBD1|TRBJ1-5|NA
CASSQSSDRAPWSNQPQHF
TGTGCCAGCAGCCAATCTTCGGACAGGGCCCCCTGGAGCAATCAGCCCCAGCATTTT
>TRBV30|NA|TRBJ1-6|NA
CAWSARGSYNSPLHF
TGTGCCTGGAGTGCCCGGGGCTCCTATAATTCACCCCTCCACTTT
>TRBV19|TRBD1|TRBJ1-5|NA
CASSLFSTGGEQPQHF
TGTGCCAGTAGCCTATTCTCGACAGGGGGCGAACAGCCCCAGCATTTT
>TRBV10-1|TRBD2|TRBJ2-7|NA
CASSLGLAGEREQYF
TGCGCCAGCAGCCTTGGTCTAGCGGGAGAGCGCGAGCAGTACTTC
>TRBV28|TRBD1|TRBJ2-1|NA
CASSTHLRDREYNEQFF
TGTGCCAGCAGTACTCACCTCCGGGACAGGGAGTACAATGAGCAGTTCTTC
>TRBV21-1|NA|TRBJ2-7|NA
CASSKAAGGNYEQYF
TGTGCCAGCAGCAAAGCGGCAGGGGGGAACTACGAGCAGTACTTC
>TRBV20-1|TRBD2|TRBJ2-1|NA
CSAGTSGKQFF
TGCAGTGCGGGGACTAGCGGGAAGCAGTTCTTC
>TRBV10-1|NA|TRBJ2-2|NA
CASSESLGLTTGELFF
TGCGCCAGCAGTGAGTCGCTAGGACTCACCACCGGGGAGCTGTTTTTT
>TRBV10-3|NA|TRBJ2-3|NA
CAISDHSNTDTQYF
TGTGCCATCAGTGATCACTCCAACACAGATACGCAGTATTTT
>TRBV24-1|NA|TRBJ2-5|once
CATSDLIGGSETQYF
TGTGCCACCAGTGATTTGATTGGCGGCTCAGAGACCCAGTACTTC
>TRBV3-1/TRBV3-2|TRBD1|TRBJ1-1|once
CASSQRTGFGSFF
TGTGCCAGCAGCCAACGGACAGGGTTTGGGTCTTTCTTT
>TRBV13|TRBD2|TRBJ2-7|NA
CASSLSGRSYEQYF
TGTGCCAGCAGCCTCAGCGGGAGGAGTTACGAGCAGTACTTC
>TRBV5-5|TRBD1|TRBJ2-3|NA
CASSFADRGSTDTQYF
TGTGCCAGCAGCTTTGCGGACAGGGGTAGCACAGATACGCAGTATTTT
>TRBV6-2/TRBV6-3|TRBD1|TRBJ1-1|NA
CASSPGTALLNTEAFF
TGTGCCAGCAGCCCTGGGACAGCTCTGCTGAACACTGAAGCTTTCTTT
>TRBV27|TRBD2|TRBJ2-7|NA
CASRLVGTTGEQYF
TGTGCCAGCAGGCTAGTGGGGACTACCGGCGAGCAGTACTTC
>TRBV10-2|TRBD1|TRBJ1-1|NA
CASTQDRATEAFF
TGCGCCAGCACCCAAGACAGGGCCACTGAAGCTTTCTTT
>TRBV6-5|TRBD1|TRBJ1-5|NA
CAAGTVNQPQHF
TGTGCCGCCGGGACAGTGAATCAGCCCCAGCATTTT
>TRBV19|TRBD1|TRBJ2-2|NA
CASSAKQGTGELFF
TGTGCCAGTAGTGCGAAACAGGGGACCGGGGAGCTGTTTTTT
>TRBV5-1|TRBD1|TRBJ1-1|NA
CASSLPTGEAFF
TGCGCCAGCAGCCTCCCGACAGGGGAAGCTTTCTTT